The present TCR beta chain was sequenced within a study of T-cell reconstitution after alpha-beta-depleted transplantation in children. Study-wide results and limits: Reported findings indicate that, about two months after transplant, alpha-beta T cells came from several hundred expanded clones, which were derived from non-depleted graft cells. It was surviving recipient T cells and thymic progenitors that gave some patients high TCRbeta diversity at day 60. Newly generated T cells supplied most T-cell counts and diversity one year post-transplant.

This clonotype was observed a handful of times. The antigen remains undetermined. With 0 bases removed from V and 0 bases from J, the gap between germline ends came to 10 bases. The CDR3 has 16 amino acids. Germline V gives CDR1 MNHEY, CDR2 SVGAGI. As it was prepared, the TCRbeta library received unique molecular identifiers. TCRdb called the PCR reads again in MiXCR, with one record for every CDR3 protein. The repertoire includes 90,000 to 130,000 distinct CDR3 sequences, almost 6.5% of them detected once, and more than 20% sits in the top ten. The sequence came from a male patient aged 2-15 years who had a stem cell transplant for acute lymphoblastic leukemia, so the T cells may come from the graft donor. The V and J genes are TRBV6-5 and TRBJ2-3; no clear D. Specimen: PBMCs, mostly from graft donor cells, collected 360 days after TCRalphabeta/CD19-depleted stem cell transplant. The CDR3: CASSYSTRFSTDTQYF. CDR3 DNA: TGTGCCAGCAGTTACTCGACGCGGTTTAGCACAGATACGCAGTATTTT.